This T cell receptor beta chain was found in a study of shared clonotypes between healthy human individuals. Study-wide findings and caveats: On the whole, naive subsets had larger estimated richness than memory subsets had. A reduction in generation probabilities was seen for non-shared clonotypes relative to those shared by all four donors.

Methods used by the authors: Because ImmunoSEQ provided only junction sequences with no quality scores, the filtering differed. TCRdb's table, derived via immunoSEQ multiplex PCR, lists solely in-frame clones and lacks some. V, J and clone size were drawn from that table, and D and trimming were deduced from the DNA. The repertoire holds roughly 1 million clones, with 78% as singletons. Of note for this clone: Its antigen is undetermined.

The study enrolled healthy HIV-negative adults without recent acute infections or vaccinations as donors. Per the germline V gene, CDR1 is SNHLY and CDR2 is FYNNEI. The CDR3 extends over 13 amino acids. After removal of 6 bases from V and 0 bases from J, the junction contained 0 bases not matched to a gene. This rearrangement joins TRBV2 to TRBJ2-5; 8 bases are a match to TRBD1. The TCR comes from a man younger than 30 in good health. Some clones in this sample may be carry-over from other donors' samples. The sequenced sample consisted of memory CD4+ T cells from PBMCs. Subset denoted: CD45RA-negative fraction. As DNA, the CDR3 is TGTGCCAGCAGGGACAGGGACCAAGAGACCCAGTACTTC. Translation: CASRDRDQETQYF.